The present T cell receptor (beta chain) was sequenced within a study of cytomegalovirus exposure and HLA in healthy donors. Findings of the study overall: Specificity of a few CMV-associated chains for CMV antigens was verified in vitro. A later analysis found first-cohort TCR clusters tended to co-occur in the 110 or so validation repertoires. Most TCRs appeared rarely, but some public TCRs recurred in many donors.

Sequencing was performed with immunoSEQ multiplex PCR; in TCRdb, only in-frame clones are kept and a portion is missing. Of some 200,000 clones in the sample, 84% were seen once. Germline V gives CDR1 MNHEY, CDR2 SMNVEV (reference sequence). The ends were cut back, 5 bases at V and 1 base at J, with 9 bases in the middle. CDR3 length: 13 amino acids. In this sample, this clone turned up a few times. Its cognate antigen is unknown. The source is a woman in her twenties or thirties in good health and CMV-seropositive. The chain has TRBV27 and TRBJ2-7, with D unresolved. The sequenced sample consisted of PBMCs. The CDR3 region has the DNA TGTGCCAGCAGTGCGACACCTTCCTACGAGCAGTACTTC. Protein product: CASSATPSYEQYF.